This T cell receptor beta chain was observed in a study of blood T cell repertoires in COVID-19. Study-level background: Material from acute and convalescent COVID-19 was sourced from the United States, Italy and Spain. Sample material is recorded as cDNA or gDNA derived from T cells, B-cell-depleted T cells, or PBMCs.

CDR1 and CDR2 from the germline V gene are SNHLY and FYNNEI. The CDR3 runs to 14 residues. Trimming cost V 3 bases and J 9 bases; bases outside gene matches: 5. As processed by the authors: Nucleated cell number was recorded as an estimate derived from reference gene primer amplification. TCRdb's table, derived via immunoSEQ multiplex PCR, lists solely in-frame clones and lacks some. V and J calls and clone size follow that table, whereas D and trimming were derived from the DNA. Altogether around 270,000 clones are present, around nine tenths being singletons, with the ten largest covering around 0.88%.

The TCR comes from a young man with acute or convalescent COVID-19. Input material: peripheral blood. The V gene is TRBV2, the J gene TRBJ1-6; 7 bases map to TRBD1. Written as DNA, the CDR3 is TGTGCCAGCAGTGACCAGACAGGGCTTTCACCCCTCCACTTT. Amino acid sequence: CASSDQTGLSPLHF.